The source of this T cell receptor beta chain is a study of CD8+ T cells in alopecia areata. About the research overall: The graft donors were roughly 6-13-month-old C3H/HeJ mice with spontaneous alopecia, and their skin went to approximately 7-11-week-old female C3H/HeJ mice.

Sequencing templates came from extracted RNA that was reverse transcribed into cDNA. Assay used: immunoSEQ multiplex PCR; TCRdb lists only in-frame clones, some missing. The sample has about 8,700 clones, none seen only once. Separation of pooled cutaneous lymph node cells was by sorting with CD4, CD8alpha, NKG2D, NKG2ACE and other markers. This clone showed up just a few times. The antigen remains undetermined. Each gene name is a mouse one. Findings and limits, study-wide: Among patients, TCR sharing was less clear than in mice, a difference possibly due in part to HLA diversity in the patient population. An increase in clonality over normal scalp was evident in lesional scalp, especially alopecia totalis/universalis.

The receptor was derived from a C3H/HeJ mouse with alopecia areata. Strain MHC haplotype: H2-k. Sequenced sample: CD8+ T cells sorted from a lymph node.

CDR3 loop: CTCSGDWGGVYNYAEQFF. The DNA read from the CDR3 is TGCACCTGCAGTGGGGACTGGGGGGGGGTTTATAACTATGCT. The chain combines TRBV1 with TRBJ2-1, with 13 bases identical to TRBD2. The read halts 4 residues ahead of the CDR3 end, with the missing end drawn from the germline J gene. The CDR3 is made up of 18 amino acids. V shed 4 bases and J 0 bases; nucleotides not matched to a gene: 6. Per germline, CDR1 NSQYPW and CDR2 LRSPGD (reference sequence).